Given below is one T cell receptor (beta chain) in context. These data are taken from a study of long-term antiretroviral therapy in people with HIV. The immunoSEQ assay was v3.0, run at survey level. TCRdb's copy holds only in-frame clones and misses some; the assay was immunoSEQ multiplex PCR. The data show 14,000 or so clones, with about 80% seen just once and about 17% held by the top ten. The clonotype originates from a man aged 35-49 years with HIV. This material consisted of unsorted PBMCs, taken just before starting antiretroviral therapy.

The CDR3 loop reads CASSQGTRSNYGYTF. The CDR3 DNA sequence: TGCGCCAGCAGCCAAGGTACCCGTTCCAACTATGGCTACACCTTC. J is TRBJ1-2 and V is TRBV4-1; D gene unclear. With 1 base removed from V and 2 bases from J, the gap between germline ends came to 11 bases. The V gene's germline CDR1 is MGHRA and CDR2 YSYEKL. This CDR3 is built from 15 residues.